Following are 23 T cell receptor beta chains from one sample sequenced in a study of cytomegalovirus exposure and HLA in healthy donors. A multiplex PCR was run with 60 Vbeta primers and 13 Jbeta primers. Assay used: immunoSEQ multiplex PCR; TCRdb lists only in-frame clones, some missing. The sample has 150,000 to 200,000 clones, more than 75% seen once; the top ten hold more than 1.5%. The material sequenced was PBMCs. The source of these receptors is a woman younger than 35 in good health and CMV-seronegative.

The chain is built from TRBV19 and TRBJ2-7; D uncertain. There are 12 residues in the CDR3. Trimming removed 10 bases from V and 3 bases from J, with 13 bases in between. Germline CDR1 reads LNHDA; CDR2 reads SQIVND (reference sequence). The CDR3 is CATRRIGYEQYF. The DNA of the CDR3 is TGTGCCACACGCAGGATCGGCTACGAGCAGTACTTC.

The gene calls are TRBV27 and TRBJ2-3, with D hard to call. CDR3 length: 14 amino acids. CDR1 and CDR2 (germline): MNHEY, SMNVEV (reference sequence). The V and J ends lost 7 bases and 0 bases respectively, with 11 bases between them. CDR3 nucleotide sequence: TGTGCCAGCACCCCTTGGGCTAGCACAGATACGCAGTATTTT. It translates to CASTPWASTDTQYF.

Here the CDR3 reads CASSPPGGRRGYTF. The CDR3 nucleotides are TGTGCCAGCAGTCCCCCGGGGGGCCGACGGGGCTACACCTTC. The chain couples TRBV6-1 to TRBJ1-2, with a tentative D call TRBD1 (6 bases). V gave up 5 bases and J gave up 8 bases, with 18 bases separating them. The length of the CDR3 is 14 residues. Germline V lookup: CDR1 MNHNS, CDR2 SASEGT.

The chain has TRBV7-2 and TRBJ1-2; 9 bases are shared with TRBD1. The CDR3 has 16 amino acids. The V and J ends lost 3 bases and 8 bases, in that order; junction bases with no gene match: 13. Per germline, CDR1 SGHTA and CDR2 FQGNSA. CDR3 loop: CASSFSPQAGTGGYTF. Written as DNA, the CDR3 is TGTGCCAGCAGCTTCAGTCCACAGGCCGGGACAGGGGGCTACACCTTC.

This sequence joins TRBV14 and TRBJ2-7; 8 nucleotides agree with TRBD1. Germline V gene sequence: CDR1 SGHDN, CDR2 FVKESK. The V and J ends lost 4 bases and 6 bases, in that order; junction bases with no gene match: 11. This CDR3 contains 15 residues. In DNA form, the CDR3 reads TGTGCCAGCAGCCGCCGAACCGGGACAGGAGGCGAGCAGTACTTC. Translation gives CASSRRTGTGGEQYF.

The chain links TRBV6-5 to TRBJ2-3, with 7 bases lining up with TRBD1. The germline CDR1 and CDR2 sequences are MNHEY and SVGAGI. This CDR3 region has 15 residues. The J segment lost 2 bases and the V segment lost 2 bases, leaving 4 bases of the junction unmatched. The CDR3 nucleotides read TGTGCCAGCAGTTACACAGGGGTTTTCACAGATACGCAGTATTTT. Translation gives CASSYTGVFTDTQYF.

Only one count was recorded for this clone. The rearrangement links TRBV2 to TRBJ2-1, with no clear D. CDR1 and CDR2 (germline): SNHLY, FYNNEI. The CDR3 runs 13 residues. Between the trimmed V and J ends, which lost 3 bases and 4 bases, there was a span of 7 bases. CDR3 nucleotides: TGTGCCAGCAGTGATCGAGGATACAATGAGCAGTTCTTC. This gives the protein CASSDRGYNEQFF.

This chain joins TRBV5-1 and TRBJ2-7; TRBD2 aligns across 12 bases. CDR3 size: 15 residues. V trimming: 4 bases; J trimming: 3 bases; junction bases outside the gene matches: 5. CDR1 is SGHRS, CDR2 YFSETQ, per germline. The CDR3 sequence is CASSPTGLAGYEQYF. The CDR3, as DNA: TGCGCCAGCAGCCCGACGGGACTAGCGGGCTACGAGCAGTACTTC.

This chain uses TRBV6-6 with TRBJ1-5, with D perhaps matching TRBD1 (6 bases). This CDR3 comprises 15 residues. Germline-derived CDR1 and CDR2 are MNHNY and SVGAGI (reference sequence). V lost 6 bases and J lost 3, with 15 bases in between. CDR3 residues: CASSYTGSSNQPQHF. The CDR3 bases are TGTGCCAGCAGCTATACAGGGTCATCCAATCAGCCCCAGCATTTT.

The rearrangement links TRBV30 to TRBJ1-4, with a possible D match to TRBD1 (5 bases). CDR3 size: 14 residues. Trimming took off 6 bases at V and 3 bases at J, with 14 bases between the two ends. Germline V gives CDR1 GTSNPN, CDR2 SVGIG (reference sequence). The CDR3 is CACQKGRSNEKLFF. The CDR3 DNA reads TGTGCCTGCCAAAAGGGGAGGTCTAATGAAAAACTGTTTTTT.

This clone was detected only a few times. This chain connects TRBV5-4 to TRBJ1-1, with D perhaps matching TRBD1 (6 bases). V lost 0 bases to trimming and J lost 4 bases, with 10 bases between them. Germline CDR1 is SGHNT and CDR2 is YYREEE (reference sequence). This CDR3 is 14 amino acids long. The DNA of the CDR3 is TGTGCCAGCAGCTTGGACAGCAGGGGCACTGAAGCTTTCTTT. As protein: CASSLDSRGTEAFF.

DNA for the CDR3: TGTGCCAGCAGCGGCGGGACAGGGGATGGCTACACCTTC. This translates into CASSGGTGDGYTF. This chain links TRBV5-4 with TRBJ1-2; 10 nucleotides match TRBD1. Germline V gives CDR1 SGHNT, CDR2 YYREEE (reference sequence). The CDR3 sequence is 13 residues long. Unmatched junction bases numbered 3, after V lost 4 bases and J lost 6 bases. The entire variable domain, with the rest obtained from reference TRBV5-4 and TRBJ1-2, is as follows: ETGVTQSPTHLIKTRGQQVTLRCSSQSGHNTVSWYQQALGQGPQFIFQYYREEENGRGNFPPRFSGLQFPNYSSELNVNALELDDSALYLCASSGGTGDGYTFGSGTRLTVV.

V usage is TRBV5-6 and J usage is TRBJ2-5, with 7 bases fitting TRBD1. The J call could be wrong; TRBJ2-7 is a better fit for the DNA end. Germline V CDR1 and CDR2: SGHDT, YYEEEE. There are 16 residues in the CDR3. CDR3 region: CASSWQGTGVVDEQYF. CDR3 DNA sequence: TGTGCCAGCAGCTGGCAGGGAACAGGGGTAGTCGACGAGCAGTACTTC.

The CDR3 nucleotides are TGTGCCAGCACCGGGACAGTGAACACTGAAGCTTTCTTT. This sequence encodes CASTGTVNTEAFF. V gene TRBV2 combines with J gene TRBJ1-1; 7 bases align to TRBD1. There are 13 residues in the CDR3. The V segment lost 7 bases and the J segment 0 bases; nucleotides outside the gene matches: 2. CDR1 SNHLY and CDR2 FYNNEI come from the germline V gene.

V usage is TRBV7-2 and J usage is TRBJ2-5, with a possible D match to TRBD2 (5 bases). The V gene's germline CDR1 is SGHTA and CDR2 FQGNSA. The length of the CDR3 is 14 residues. V gave up 3 bases and J gave up 2 bases, with 10 bases separating them. CDR3 sequence reads: CASSFSRTQETQYF. The CDR3 DNA reads TGTGCCAGCAGCTTCTCCAGGACTCAAGAGACCCAGTACTTC.

Points on this clone: This specimen includes other DNA sequences encoding the same CDR3. The V call is TRBV25-1, the J call TRBJ2-3; 10 nucleotides line up with TRBD1. The germline gives CDR1 MGHDK, CDR2 SYGVNS. Germline trimming cut 6 bases from V and 6 bases from J; bases unmatched to any gene: 12. The CDR3 extends over 16 amino acids. Here the CDR3 reads CASRRAGTGVADTQYF. CDR3 coding DNA: TGTGCCAGCAGACGAGCCGGGACAGGGGTCGCGGATACGCAGTATTTT. Full variable domain (remainder filled in from reference TRBV25-1 and TRBJ2-3): EADIYQTPRYLVIGTGKKITLECSQTMGHDKMYWYQQDPGMELHLIHYSYGVNSTEKGDLSSESTVSRIRTEHFPLTLESARPSHTSQYLCASRRAGTGVADTQYFGPGTRLTVL.

The rearrangement uses TRBV7-9 and TRBJ2-7; 7 bases align to TRBD2. Germline V gene sequence: CDR1 SEHNR, CDR2 FQNEAQ (reference sequence). The CDR3 runs 15 residues. With V trimmed by 5 bases and J by 3 bases, 10 bases remained unmatched. The CDR3 here is CASSHASGAFYEQYF. In DNA form, the CDR3 reads TGTGCCAGCAGCCACGCCAGCGGGGCGTTCTACGAGCAGTACTTC.

The chain carries TRBV11-3 and TRBJ2-3, with 7 bases fitting TRBD2. Germline CDR1 SGHNT, CDR2 YENEEA. The CDR3 has 17 amino acids. V shed 5 bases and J 1 base; nucleotides not matched to a gene: 12. The CDR3 sequence: CASSPRRLAGGTDTQYF. In nucleotides, the CDR3 is TGTGCCAGCAGCCCCCGGAGACTAGCCGGGGGCACAGATACGCAGTATTTT.

The V call is TRBV6-1, the J call TRBJ1-4; unclear D gene. CDR3 length: 13 amino acids. In germline, CDR1 is MNHNS, CDR2 SASEGT. The germline V and J ends were trimmed by 5 bases and 6 bases, with 10 bases remaining between them. The CDR3 reads CASSRQYDEKLFF. In nucleotides, the CDR3 is TGTGCCAGCAGTCGCCAGTATGATGAAAAACTGTTTTTT.

This sequence joins TRBV4-2 and TRBJ2-7, with a tentative D call TRBD1 (6 bases). The CDR3 has 15 residues. Trimming shortened V by 0 bases and J by 3 bases, and 12 bases separated the two germline ends. Germline CDR1 is LGHNA and CDR2 is YNFKEQ. The CDR3 coding sequence is TGTGCCAGCAGCCAAGACCCGGTGGACAGCTACGAGCAGTACTTC. Residues: CASSQDPVDSYEQYF.

This chain links TRBV6-5 with TRBJ2-7; D may be TRBD2 (6 bases). The V end lost 2 bases, the J end lost 2 bases, and 16 bases lay between the germline ends. Germline CDR1 and CDR2: MNHEY and SVGAGI. This CDR3 has 16 amino acids. CDR3 sequence: CASSYGGVSGTYEQYF. CDR3 nucleotide sequence: TGTGCCAGCAGTTACGGAGGGGTTTCAGGGACCTACGAGCAGTACTTC.

The gene calls are TRBV19 and TRBJ1-4; D is undetermined. The germline gives CDR1 LNHDA, CDR2 SQIVND (reference sequence). The CDR3 sequence is 15 residues long. V dropped 6 bases and J dropped 2 bases, with 13 bases sitting between them. The chain's CDR3 is CASSQNGETNEKLFF. CDR3 coding DNA: TGTGCCAGTAGCCAAAACGGGGAGACTAATGAAAAACTGTTTTTT.

This clone was picked up one time. The V gene is TRBV7-6, the J gene TRBJ2-1; 7 bases fit TRBD2. The V and J ends lost 1 base and 6 bases, in that order; junction bases with no gene match: 6. This CDR3 has 15 residues. CDR1 and CDR2 (germline): SGHVS, FNYEAQ. The CDR3, as DNA: TGTGCCAGCAGCTTAGGCGGGAGTATACGCAATGAGCAGTTCTTC. Encoded protein: CASSLGGSIRNEQFF. Based on the CDR3 plus reference TRBV7-6 and TRBJ2-1, the full variable domain is GAGVSQSPRYKVTKRGQDVALRCDPISGHVSLYWYRQALGQGPEFLTYFNYEAQQDKSGLPNDRFSAERPEGSISTLTIQRTEQRDSAMYRCASSLGGSIRNEQFFGPGTRLTVL.